What follows are 30 T cell receptor beta chains derived from one specimen sequenced in a study of T cell changes during pregnancy in multiple sclerosis (dated by TCRdb to between 2018 and 2021). Receptor libraries were prepared by the immunoSEQ multiplex PCR assay. Here the immuneACCESS table is served through TCRdb, limited to in-frame sequences with V and J called. Missing clones are a known gap in these copies; in checked studies unresolved V genes cover under half, and the rest lacks a known reason. Counted in this sample were over 25,000 clones; almost 90% of them appeared once. Together, the top ten hold more than 7.5% of the sample. Source: CD8+ T cells from peripheral blood mononuclear cells, taken in the second trimester of pregnancy. The source of these receptors is a female donor with multiple sclerosis, enrolled in a pregnancy study.

The V gene is TRBV6-1, the J gene TRBJ2-3; 11 bases map to TRBD1. Germline CDR1 is MNHNS and CDR2 is SASEGT. Trimming at V came to 1 base and at J to 4 bases, leaving 1 base not matched to a gene. The CDR3 is 15 amino acids. CDR3 residues: CASSEGTGGADTQYF. The CDR3 region has the DNA TGTGCCAGCAGTGAAGGGACAGGGGGCGCAGATACGCAGTATTTT.

The genes are TRBV2 and TRBJ2-7; 9 bases line up with TRBD2. Germline V gene data show CDR1 as SNHLY and CDR2 as FYNNEI. This CDR3 spans 15 amino acids. J gave up 5 bases and V 3 bases, and 8 bases lay outside the gene matches. The CDR3 nucleotides are TGTGCCAGCAGTGAGGGGGCGGGGGGGATTCACGAGCAGTACTTC. Translated, it gives CASSEGAGGIHEQYF.

As for this clone: At one of its ends the junction is not consistent with the germline gene, which may arise from a read error. V gene TRBV4-1 combines with J gene TRBJ1-1; D unclear. This CDR3 spans 13 amino acids. Looked up from germline, CDR1 is MGHRA and CDR2 is YSYEKL. Here the CDR3 DNA reads TGTGCCAGCAGCCAGGAGGACGCGGCTGAAGCTTTCTTT. Translation: CASSQEDAAEAFF.

V and J are TRBV30 and TRBJ2-1; perhaps TRBD2 as D (6 bases). V was cut by 4 bases and J by 9 bases, with 10 bases left in between. The CDR3 is 11 amino acids. Germline V lookup: CDR1 GTSNPN, CDR2 SVGIG (reference sequence). CDR3 in DNA: TGTGCCTGGACCCTCGGGGGTGAGCAGTTCTTC. Encoded protein: CAWTLGGEQFF.

Only one count was recorded for this clone. The DNA for the CDR3 is TGTGCCAGCAGCTTTTTACTGCGCTATGAAGCTTTCTTT. Its protein product is CASSFLLRYEAFF. The chain recombines TRBV7-9 with TRBJ1-1; D uncertain. Germline V gives CDR1 SEHNR, CDR2 FQNEAQ (reference sequence). V lost 3 bases, J lost 7 bases, and 12 bases lay in between. CDR3 length equals 13 residues.

V and J are TRBV28 and TRBJ1-2; D is perhaps TRBD1 (5 bases). Trimming took 4 bases from V and 0 from J, leaving 18 bases between them. The germline V gene encodes CDR1 MDHEN and CDR2 SYDVKM. The CDR3 has 17 amino acids. The CDR3, as DNA: TGTGCCAGCAGTTCACGAATCCTGGACAAACCTAACTATGGCTACACCTTC. Protein sequence: CASSSRILDKPNYGYTF.

The CDR3 DNA reads as TGTGCCAGCAGCAGACCTACAGGGGTGAGCTATGGCTACACCTTC. Its translation is CASSRPTGVSYGYTF. The chain recombines TRBV7-2 with TRBJ1-2; 7 bases align to TRBD1. CDR3 length equals 15 residues. Per germline, CDR1 SGHTA and CDR2 FQGNSA. The V segment lost 5 bases and the J segment 4 bases; nucleotides outside the gene matches: 10.

The rearrangement links TRBV7-9 to TRBJ2-3; 8 bases line up with TRBD1. There are 16 residues in the CDR3. Losses at the gene ends were 5 bases for V and 5 bases for J; bases not matched to a gene: 12. Germline V lookup: CDR1 SEHNR, CDR2 FQNEAQ (reference sequence). In nucleotides, the CDR3 is TGTGCCAGCAGCACCTACAGGGGGTGGGTCATAGATACGCAGTATTTT. Encoded protein: CASSTYRGWVIDTQYF.

The genes are TRBV13 and TRBJ2-3, with D uncertain. Germline CDR1 is PRHDT and CDR2 is FYEKMQ (reference sequence). V gave up 6 bases and J gave up 3 bases, with 13 bases separating them. CDR3 length: 14 residues. Here the CDR3 reads CASSGLTETDTQYF. For the CDR3, the DNA is TGTGCCAGCAGTGGGTTAACGGAGACAGATACGCAGTATTTT.

V and J are TRBV7-9 and TRBJ2-1; 7 bases line up with TRBD1. CDR1 and CDR2 (germline): SEHNR, FQNEAQ (reference sequence). There are 17 residues in the CDR3. The junction had 14 bases not matched to a gene; V was cut back by 5 bases and J by 4 bases. The CDR3 sequence: CASSPASGTARYNEQFF. The CDR3 nucleotides are TGTGCCAGCAGCCCAGCCTCCGGGACAGCGAGATACAATGAGCAGTTCTTC.

The chain's CDR3 is CASSLGTGPYEQYF. The CDR3 bases are TGCGCCAGCAGCTTGGGGACAGGGCCCTACGAGCAGTACTTC. This chain links TRBV5-1 with TRBJ2-7; 8 positions match TRBD1. V dropped 0 bases and J dropped 2; count of bases not matched to a gene: 1. The CDR3 contains 14 residues. CDR1 and CDR2 (germline): SGHRS, YFSETQ. The full variable domain, rest sourced from reference TRBV5-1 and TRBJ2-7, is KAGVTQTPRYLIKTRGQQVTLSCSPISGHRSVSWYQQTPGQGLQFLFEYFSETQRNKGNFPGRFSGRQFSNSRSEMNVSTLELGDSALYLCASSLGTGPYEQYFGPGTRLTVT.

This clone was counted between two and nine times. The chain employs TRBV6-5 and TRBJ2-7; TRBD1 matches at 9 bases. CDR3 length: 14 residues. Germline CDR1 and CDR2: MNHEY and SVGAGI. V lost 4 bases and J lost 4; bases outside the gene matches: 5. CDR3 nucleotide sequence: TGTGCCAGCAGTTCGGGACAGGGCCTATACGAGCAGTACTTC. Its translation is CASSSGQGLYEQYF.

The V call is TRBV28, the J call TRBJ2-5; tentative D call: TRBD1 (6 bases). This CDR3 region has 17 residues. V lost 3 bases and J lost 4, with 21 bases in between. CDR1 is MDHEN and CDR2 is SYDVKM in the germline V gene. DNA for the CDR3: TGTGCCAGCAGTTTTCCCCCGAGTCAGCTAGGGGGAGAGACCCAGTACTTC. This sequence encodes CASSFPPSQLGGETQYF.

The chain recombines TRBV30 with TRBJ1-2; TRBD1 aligns across 9 bases. This CDR3 is 15 amino acids long. CDR1 and CDR2 (germline): GTSNPN, SVGIG (reference sequence). Trimming at V came to 6 bases and at J to 3 bases, leaving 11 bases not matched to a gene. The CDR3 loop reads CACEVTDRGYYGYTF. The CDR3 DNA sequence: TGTGCCTGTGAGGTAACGGACAGGGGTTACTATGGCTACACCTTC.

The V and J genes are TRBV9 and TRBJ1-1; no reliable D call. Germline CDR1 SGDLS, CDR2 YYNGEE. This CDR3 is 14 amino acids long. Trimming removed 3 bases at V and 8 bases at J, with 17 bases between. Here the CDR3 reads CASSEGDSPQEAFF. The CDR3 DNA sequence: TGTGCCAGCAGCGAGGGAGATTCTCCGCAAGAAGCTTTCTTT. Full variable domain (outside the CDR3, taken from reference TRBV9 and TRBJ1-1): DSGVTQTPKHLITATGQRVTLRCSPRSGDLSVYWYQQSLDQGLQFLIQYYNGEERAKGNILERFSAQQFPDLHSELNLSSLELGDSALYFCASSEGDSPQEAFFGQGTRLTVV.

This chain uses TRBV30 with TRBJ2-7; 9 positions agree with TRBD1. V lost 3 bases, J lost 11 bases, and 14 bases stayed unmatched. This CDR3 spans 14 amino acids. Germline values: CDR1 GTSNPN, CDR2 SVGIG (reference sequence). The CDR3 spells CAWRLRDRAKPEYF. CDR3 bases: TGTGCCTGGAGACTCCGGGACAGGGCGAAACCGGAGTACTTC.

CDR3 nucleotide sequence: TGTGCCAGCAGCTTAGATTCGGGGGTTGAAGCTTTCTTT. This gives the protein CASSLDSGVEAFF. V is TRBV7-8 and J is TRBJ1-1; tentatively, D is TRBD1 (5 bases). The V gene's germline CDR1 is SGHVS and CDR2 FQNEAQ. The CDR3 is made up of 13 amino acids. V lost 1 base and J lost 7, with 10 bases in between.

The chain has TRBV6-4 and TRBJ2-3; 9 nucleotides line up with TRBD2. The CDR3 contains 14 residues. Per germline, CDR1 MRHNA and CDR2 SNTAGT. V dropped 4 bases and J dropped 1; count of bases not matched to a gene: 0. CDR3 sequence reads: CASSASGGTDTQYF. In DNA form, the CDR3 reads TGTGCCAGCAGTGCTAGCGGGGGCACAGATACGCAGTATTTT.

The J gene is TRBJ1-2, the V gene TRBV5-6, with D tentatively TRBD1 (5 bases). The germline V and J ends were trimmed by 4 bases and 9 bases, with 13 bases remaining between them. Germline V gives CDR1 SGHDT, CDR2 YYEEEE. The CDR3 contains 12 residues. This chain's CDR3 is CASSIQTARYTF. In nucleotides, the CDR3 is TGTGCCAGCAGCATCCAGACAGCCCGCTACACCTTC.

This clone was seen a handful of times. The sample carries other DNA sequences with the same CDR3. The rearrangement joins TRBV6-4 to TRBJ2-3, with 8 bases lining up with TRBD2. In germline, CDR1 is MRHNA, CDR2 SNTAGT. V shed 4 bases, J shed 1 base, and the junction held 1 base outside the gene matches. The CDR3 has 14 residues. The CDR3: CASSVSGGTDTQYF. CDR3 DNA sequence: TGTGCCAGCAGTGTTAGCGGGGGCACAGATACGCAGTATTTT.

This clone appeared a single time. The gene calls are TRBV18 and TRBJ2-7; TRBD1 is a possible D gene (6 bases). The length of the CDR3 is 16 residues. Trimming pared 8 bases from V and 4 bases from J, leaving 24 bases between. CDR1 and CDR2 (germline): KGHSH, LQKENI. The DNA for the CDR3 is TGTGCCAGCACCGCATCCCTCGCAGGGGTCGGATACGAGCAGTACTTC. As protein: CASTASLAGVGYEQYF.

The rearrangement links TRBV19 to TRBJ2-3; D might be TRBD2 (5 bases). Trimming removed 6 bases at V and 6 bases at J, with 19 bases between. CDR1 is LNHDA and CDR2 is SQIVND in the germline V gene (reference sequence). This CDR3 contains 15 residues. The CDR3 spells CASSMDWTPRDTQYF. In nucleotides, the CDR3 is TGTGCCAGTAGCATGGACTGGACCCCTCGGGATACGCAGTATTTT.

The J gene is TRBJ2-3, the V gene TRBV12-2; TRBD2, the table's D call, was not compared with the DNA. TRBV12-2 counts as a pseudogene. CDR3 length: 17 amino acids. The CDR3 nucleotides read TGTGCAAGTCGCTTAGCCCCGGAGCGTCGGGGGACAGATACGCAGTATTTT. Protein product: CASRLAPERRGTDTQYF.

The gene calls are TRBV4-1 and TRBJ1-4; weak D call: TRBD1 (5 bases). The CDR3 covers 15 residues. Germline CDR1 MGHRA, CDR2 YSYEKL. V lost 3 bases, J lost 5 bases, and 13 bases lay in between. DNA for the CDR3: TGCGCCAGCAGCCAGCAGGGTGGCGGAAATGAAAAACTGTTTTTT. Residues: CASSQQGGGNEKLFF.

This clone came up once. The V call is TRBV13, the J call TRBJ2-7; D remains ambiguous. The germline V and J ends were trimmed by 0 bases and 3 bases, with 6 bases remaining between them. The CDR3 is 13 amino acids. CDR1 and CDR2 (germline): PRHDT, FYEKMQ (reference sequence). The DNA for the CDR3 is TGTGCCAGCAGCTTAGGAGTCAGCTACGAGCAGTACTTC. Translation: CASSLGVSYEQYF.

V and J are TRBV19 and TRBJ2-4; no reliable D call. Deletions cut 1 base from V and 0 bases from J, with 10 bases between. The CDR3 has 16 residues. Germline V gene data show CDR1 as LNHDA and CDR2 as SQIVND (reference sequence). CDR3 loop: CASSIVPLLAKNIQYF. The CDR3, as DNA: TGTGCCAGTAGTATAGTCCCCCTCCTAGCCAAAAACATTCAGTACTTC.

The V and J genes are TRBV15 and TRBJ2-2, with D tentatively TRBD1 (6 bases). The CDR3 has 15 residues. The germline CDR1 and CDR2 sequences are LNHNV and YYDKDF (reference sequence). V was trimmed by 5 bases and J by 3 bases, leaving 13 bases between them. DNA for the CDR3: TGTGCCACCAGCGAGGGGGAGTCGGACACCGGGGAGCTGTTTTTT. Its protein product is CATSEGESDTGELFF.

The CDR3 DNA reads TGTGCCAGCACCCTAGGTTATAGCGGGGACCGATACACAGATACGCAGTATTTT. Protein product: CASTLGYSGDRYTDTQYF. The genes are TRBV11-2 and TRBJ2-3; 8 nucleotides align to TRBD2. The length of the CDR3 is 18 residues. V dropped 7 bases and J dropped 2; count of bases not matched to a gene: 17. Germline CDR1 SGHAT, CDR2 FQNNGV.

The CDR3 sequence: CASSQGTGVTDTQYF. CDR3 sequence (DNA): TGTGCCAGCAGTCAAGGGACAGGAGTTACAGATACGCAGTATTTT. The genes are TRBV6-5 and TRBJ2-3; 8 bases match TRBD1. CDR1 and CDR2 from the germline V gene are MNHEY and SVGAGI. After removal of 5 bases from V and 3 bases from J, the junction contained 7 bases not matched to a gene. CDR3 length: 15 residues.

Worth noting for this clone: The identical CDR3 is also encoded by other nucleotide sequences in the sample. The chain carries TRBV19 and TRBJ1-5; perhaps TRBD1 as D (5 bases). V shed 3 bases and J shed 0 bases, with 9 bases lying between them. The length of the CDR3 is 15 residues. Germline V gene lookup returns CDR1 LNHDA and CDR2 SQIVND (reference sequence). Here the CDR3 DNA reads TGTGCCAGTAGTATTACAGGTTATAGCAATCAGCCCCAGCATTTT. It yields the protein CASSITGYSNQPQHF.